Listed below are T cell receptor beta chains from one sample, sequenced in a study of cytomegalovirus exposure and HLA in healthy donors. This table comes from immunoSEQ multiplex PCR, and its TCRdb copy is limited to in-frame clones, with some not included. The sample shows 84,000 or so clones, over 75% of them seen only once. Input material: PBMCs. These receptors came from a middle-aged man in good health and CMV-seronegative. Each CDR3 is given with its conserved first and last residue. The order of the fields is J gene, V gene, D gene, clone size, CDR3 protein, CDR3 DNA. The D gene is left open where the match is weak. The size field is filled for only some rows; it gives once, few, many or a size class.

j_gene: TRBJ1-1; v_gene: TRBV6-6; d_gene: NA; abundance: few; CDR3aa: CASSYAHGKAFF; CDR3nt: TGTGCCAGCAGTTACGCGCACGGGAAAGCTTTCTTT
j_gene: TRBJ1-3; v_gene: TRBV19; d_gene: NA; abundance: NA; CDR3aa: CASSIRGIGNTIYF; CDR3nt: TGTGCCAGTAGTATCCGAGGGATCGGAAACACCATATATTTT
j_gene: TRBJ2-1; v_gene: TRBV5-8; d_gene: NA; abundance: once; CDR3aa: CASSLTSNEQFF; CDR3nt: TGTGCCAGCAGCTTAACTAGCAATGAGCAGTTCTTC
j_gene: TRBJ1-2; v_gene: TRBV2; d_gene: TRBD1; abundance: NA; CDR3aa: CASTLGQGLSYGYTF; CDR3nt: TGTGCCAGCACATTAGGACAGGGTTTGAGCTATGGCTACACCTTC
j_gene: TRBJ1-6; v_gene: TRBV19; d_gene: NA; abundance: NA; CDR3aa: CASSPDRNSPLHF; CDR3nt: TGTGCCAGTAGTCCTGACAGGAATTCACCCCTCCACTTT
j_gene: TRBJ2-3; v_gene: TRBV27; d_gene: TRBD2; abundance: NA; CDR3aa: CASSPGTSSFPQYF; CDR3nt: TGTGCCAGCAGCCCCGGGACTAGCTCCTTCCCGCAGTATTTT
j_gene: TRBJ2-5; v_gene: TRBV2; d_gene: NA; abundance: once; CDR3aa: CASNQIQGLQETQYF; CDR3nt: TGTGCCAGCAATCAAATACAGGGATTACAAGAGACCCAGTACTTC
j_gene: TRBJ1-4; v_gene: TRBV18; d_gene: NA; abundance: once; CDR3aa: CASSDTPGKKLFF; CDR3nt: TGTGCCAGCTCAGATACTCCGGGAAAGAAACTGTTTTTT
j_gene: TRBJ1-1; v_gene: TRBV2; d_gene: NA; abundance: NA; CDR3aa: CASTGSVLNTEAFF; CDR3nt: TGTGCCAGCACCGGGAGCGTGTTGAACACTGAAGCTTTCTTT
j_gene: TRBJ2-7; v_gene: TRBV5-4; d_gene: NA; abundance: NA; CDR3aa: CASSATKGLYEQYF; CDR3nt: TGTGCCAGCAGCGCGACTAAGGGTTTATACGAGCAGTACTTC
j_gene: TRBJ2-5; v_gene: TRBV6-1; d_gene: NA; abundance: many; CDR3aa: CASRSGTQYF; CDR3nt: TGTGCCAGCAGGTCAGGGACCCAGTACTTC
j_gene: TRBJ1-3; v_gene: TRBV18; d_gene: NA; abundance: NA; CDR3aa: CASSPPGAGNTIYF; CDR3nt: TGTGCCAGCTCACCTCCAGGGGCTGGAAACACCATATATTTT
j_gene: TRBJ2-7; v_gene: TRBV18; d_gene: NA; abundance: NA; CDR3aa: CASSPRTNYEQYF; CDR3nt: TGTGCCAGCTCACCACGGACAAACTACGAGCAGTACTTC